This T cell receptor beta chain originates from a study of cytomegalovirus exposure and HLA in healthy donors. 13 Jbeta primers and 60 Vbeta primers were used for the PCR. Authors' data handling: In a later analysis, the count reached some 75 million unique TCR beta chains, with 8.5 million to 14 million shared. Sequencing was performed with immunoSEQ multiplex PCR; in TCRdb, only in-frame clones are kept and a portion is missing. The V and J calls and clone size were taken over from that table, and D and trimming were inferred from the DNA. This sample has over 100,000 clones, with more than 55% found just once. Germline CDR1 is SGDLS and CDR2 is YYNGEE. V was shortened by 2 bases and J by 7 bases, with 15 bases between the two germline ends. This CDR3 is built from 15 residues.

This sequence was found in a man aged 18 to 30 in good health and CMV-seronegative. The chain links TRBV9 to TRBJ1-4, with D possibly being TRBD1 (6 bases). Sequencing was carried out using PBMCs. The chain's CDR3 is CASSVGGQGGEKLFF. The CDR3, as DNA: TGTGCCAGCAGCGTCGGGGGGCAAGGGGGTGAAAAACTGTTTTTT.